This T cell receptor beta chain is drawn from a study of T cell responses to AZD1222 COVID-19 vaccine. TCRdb keeps only in-frame clones here, not all; method: immunoSEQ multiplex PCR. In the table there are about 120,000 clones, about nine tenths of which are singletons. V lost 3 bases and J lost 5; bases outside the gene matches: 7. CDR1 is SGHRS, CDR2 YFSETQ, per germline. CDR3 length: 17 residues. The sequencing used peripheral blood, collected on day 0 of MenACWY control vaccination. This sequence originates from an adult in good health. V gene TRBV5-1 combines with J gene TRBJ2-2; 13 nucleotides agree with TRBD2. CDR3 residues: CASSSLAGGTVTGELFF. The CDR3 DNA follows: TGCGCCAGCAGCTCACTAGCGGGAGGGACGGTTACCGGGGAGCTGTTTTTT.